Sequencing of this TCR beta chain was carried out in a study of Tregs in tolerant kidney transplant recipients. Broader study findings: Donor-specific Treg expansion exceeded global Treg expansion in tolerant patients, suggesting antigen drive.

In the case of this clone: Its target is unknown. The read is 3 residues too short to cover the CDR3 end, so that end is filled in from the germline J gene.

Unstimulated Tregs (CD4+CD25+CD127-) and CD4+CD25- non-Tregs were sorted from PBMCs. V was pared by 5 bases and J by 1 base, with 2 bases of the junction left unmatched. Germline V CDR1 and CDR2: SGHTA, FQGNSA. The CDR3 runs to 15 residues. Profiled with immunoSEQ multiplex PCR; TCRdb holds only in-frame clones, not every one. This repertoire includes under 55,000 clones. Sequencing was performed on CD4+ T cells from blood, taken before the transplant. The genes are TRBV7-2 and TRBJ2-2; 9 bases are shared with TRBD2. This sequence was found in a human donor who received a combined kidney and bone marrow transplant. Here the CDR3 reads CASSRLAVNTGELFF. Partial CDR3 DNA: TGTGCCAGCAGCCGACTAGCGGTGAACACCGGGGAG.